Below, one T cell receptor beta chain is given with its context. What it recognizes is unknown. This record belongs to a study of T cell repertoires in cytomegalovirus infection. Study background: Selected CMV epitopes included recently identified HLA-C-restricted ones as well as well-studied HLA-B-restricted ones. TCR beta signatures that were public indicated CMV infection and matching HLA type.

The CDR3 extends over 13 amino acids. With 8 bases removed from V and 0 bases from J, the gap between germline ends came to 10 bases. The germline gives CDR1 MNHNS, CDR2 SASEGT. General observations from the study: Carriers of CMV plus the relevant HLA were identified by cumulative public TCR beta family frequency. The study found HLA-C-restricted CMV-specific TCR beta clonotypes dominating the ex vivo response.

TCRdb re-analysed the reads in MiXCR, keeping a single row per CDR3 protein. The table lists some 310,000 distinct CDR3 sequences, roughly 25% of them singletons, with roughly 14% in the top ten. The chain has TRBV6-1 and TRBJ1-2; D is possibly TRBD1 (5 bases). Sequencing used cultured PBMCs, obtained from culture after CMV antigen stimulation. The clonotype comes from a human donor in good health (CMV status not recorded). Some clones in this sample may be carry-over from other donors' samples. Here the CDR3 reads CASGGGTNYGYTF. Here the CDR3 DNA reads TGTGCCAGCGGGGGAGGGACTAACTATGGCTACACCTTC.